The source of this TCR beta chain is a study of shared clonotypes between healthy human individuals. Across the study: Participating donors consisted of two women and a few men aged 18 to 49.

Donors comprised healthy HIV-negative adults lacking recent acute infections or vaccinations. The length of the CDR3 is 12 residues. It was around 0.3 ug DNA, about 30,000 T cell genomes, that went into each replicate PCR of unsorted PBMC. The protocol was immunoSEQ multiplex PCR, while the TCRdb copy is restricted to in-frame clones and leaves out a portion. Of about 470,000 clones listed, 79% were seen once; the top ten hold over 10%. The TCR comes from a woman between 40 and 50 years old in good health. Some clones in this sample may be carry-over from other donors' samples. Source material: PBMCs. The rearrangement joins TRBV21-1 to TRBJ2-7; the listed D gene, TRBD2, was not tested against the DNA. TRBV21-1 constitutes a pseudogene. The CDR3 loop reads CASFQGGGEQYF. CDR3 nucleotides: TGTGCCAGCTTCCAGGGAGGGGGCGAGCAGTACTTC.